The 20 T cell receptor beta chains reported below all come from one sample, sequenced in a study of T-cell memory formation after mild COVID-19. A single record per CDR3 protein comes from TCRdb applying MiXCR to the 5' RACE reads. The sample consists of a few hundred thousand distinct CDR3 sequences, about a sixth of them appearing once. Sequenced: PBMCs or a T cell subset sorted from them (not recorded which). The receptors stem from a man between 18 and 35 years old who had mild COVID-19 (a few samples of this study predate the infection). Cell type and time point are not known.

The rearrangement joins TRBV5-1 to TRBJ2-7; D possibly corresponds to TRBD2 (5 bases). The germline V and J ends were trimmed by 0 bases and 2 bases, with 9 bases remaining between them. The germline gives CDR1 SGHRS, CDR2 YFSETQ. This CDR3 contains 14 residues. CDR3 bases: TGCGCCAGCAGCTTGGCCGCGGGCACCTACGAGCAGTACTTC. This translates into CASSLAAGTYEQYF. Using reference TRBV5-1 and TRBJ2-7 for the parts outside the CDR3, the full variable domain is KAGVTQTPRYLIKTRGQQVTLSCSPISGHRSVSWYQQTPGQGLQFLFEYFSETQRNKGNFPGRFSGRQFSNSRSEMNVSTLELGDSALYLCASSLAAGTYEQYFGPGTRLTVT.

This clonotype was counted a few times. The chain carries TRBV7-9 and TRBJ1-2; TRBD1 matches at 9 bases. Trimming cost V 6 bases and J 4 bases; bases outside gene matches: 6. Germline CDR1 SEHNR, CDR2 FQNEAQ (reference sequence). The CDR3 length is 14 residues. The chain's CDR3 is CASRPGTGPYGYTF. CDR3 bases: TGTGCCAGCAGGCCCGGGACAGGGCCCTATGGCTACACCTTC. Complete variable domain (other parts from reference TRBV7-9 and TRBJ1-2): DTGVSQNPRHKITKRGQNVTFRCDPISEHNRLYWYRQTLGQGPEFLTYFQNEAQLEKSRLLSDRFSAERPKGSFSTLEIQRTEQGDSAMYLCASRPGTGPYGYTFGSGTRLTVV.

This clonotype was seen more than once but under ten times. The J gene is TRBJ1-1, the V gene TRBV7-2, with D uncertain. This CDR3 is built from 15 residues. Looked up from germline, CDR1 is SGHTA and CDR2 is FQGNSA. V was pared by 0 bases and J by 4 bases, with 12 bases between. CDR3 in amino acids: CASSLALLRSTEAFF. The DNA for the CDR3 is TGTGCCAGCAGCTTAGCCCTACTACGCAGCACTGAAGCTTTCTTT.

The CDR3 nucleotides are TGTGCCAGCAGCGTCAAGGGGGGGCATTACAATGAGCAGTTCTTC. Translation gives CASSVKGGHYNEQFF. V is TRBV9 and J is TRBJ2-1, with TRBD2 as a possible D gene (7 bases). CDR1 and CDR2 (germline): SGDLS, YYNGEE. The CDR3 runs 15 residues. V gave up 2 bases and J gave up 4 bases, with 13 bases separating them.

In its sample, this clonotype was seen a few times. The CDR3 DNA sequence: TGTGCCAGCCCGCCGGTTGTCACCGGGGAGCTGTTTTTT. Protein: CASPPVVTGELFF. V is TRBV11-2 and J is TRBJ2-2; D is unresolved. V was shortened by 8 bases and J by 4 bases, with 11 bases between the two germline ends. Germline loops: CDR1 SGHAT, CDR2 FQNNGV. The CDR3 runs to 13 residues.

This clonotype was seen more than once but under ten times. The chain links TRBV20-1 to TRBJ1-6, with D tentatively TRBD1 (6 bases). V was shortened by 6 bases and J by 4 bases, with 13 bases between the two germline ends. The CDR3 consists of 14 residues. The germline CDR1 and CDR2 sequences are DFQATT and SNEGSKA (reference sequence). The CDR3 DNA follows: TGCAGTGCCGAAGGACAGAATTATAATTCACCCCTCCACTTT. Its protein is CSAEGQNYNSPLHF.

The CDR3 nucleotides are TGTGCCAGCAGCGTGTCGACAGCTCGGCTGTCGGGCACCGGGGAGCTGTTTTTT. It is translated as CASSVSTARLSGTGELFF. The chain links TRBV9 to TRBJ2-2; possible D gene TRBD1, 5 bases. Looked up from germline, CDR1 is SGDLS and CDR2 is YYNGEE. The CDR3 length is 18 residues. V was shortened by 2 bases and J by 4 bases, with 21 bases between the two germline ends.

This chain uses TRBV7-3 with TRBJ1-2; D unresolved. The CDR3 extends over 13 amino acids. Trimming took 5 bases from V and 10 from J, leaving 17 bases between them. From germline, CDR1 is SGHTA and CDR2 FQGTGA. The CDR3 sequence: CASSPTGAGNYTF. Written as DNA, the CDR3 is TGTGCCAGCAGCCCCACCGGCGCGGGGAACTACACCTTC. Supplemented by reference TRBV7-3 and TRBJ1-2, the full variable domain reads GAGVSQTPSNKVTEKGKYVELRCDPISGHTALYWYRQSLGQGPEFLIYFQGTGAADDSGLPNDRFFAVRPEGSVSTLKIQRTERGDSAVYLCASSPTGAGNYTFGSGTRLTVV.

The table lists this clonotype with a few counts. The chain combines TRBV11-3 with TRBJ2-1; 7 bases map to TRBD2. The CDR3 has 13 amino acids. Germline CDR1 SGHNT, CDR2 YENEEA. The V and J ends lost 0 bases and 10 bases, in that order; junction bases with no gene match: 3. Here the CDR3 reads CASSLELGGEQFF. The CDR3 DNA follows: TGTGCCAGCAGCTTAGAATTGGGGGGGGAGCAGTTCTTC.

The V gene is TRBV10-3, the J gene TRBJ2-3; TRBD1 or TRBD2 may be the D gene (5 bases each). This CDR3 has 18 residues. The germline V gene has CDR1 ENHRY and CDR2 SYGVKD. With 4 bases removed from V and 0 bases from J, the gap between germline ends came to 20 bases. The CDR3 reads CAISGGAQGVASTDTQYF. The CDR3 nucleotides are TGTGCCATCAGTGGAGGGGCCCAGGGCGTGGCAAGCACAGATACGCAGTATTTT.

Here the CDR3 reads CSAREGGTNTEAFF. In nucleotides, the CDR3 is TGCAGTGCTAGAGAAGGAGGAACGAACACTGAAGCTTTCTTT. The rearrangement joins TRBV20-1 to TRBJ1-1; D is undetermined. The CDR3 consists of 14 residues. CDR1 is DFQATT, CDR2 SNEGSKA, per germline (reference sequence). V gave up 0 bases and J gave up 1 base, with 9 bases separating them.

The chain has TRBV12-3 or TRBV12-4 and TRBJ2-1, with no clear D. The V end was cut by 3 bases, the J end by 7 bases, with 10 bases between. The CDR3 is 13 residues long. The CDR3 region has the DNA TGTGCCAGCAGTTTTGCCCGTCGGAATGAGCAGTTCTTC. Amino acids: CASSFARRNEQFF.

This clonotype was picked up a small number of times. The V call is TRBV7-2, the J call TRBJ2-3; either TRBD1 or TRBD2 may supply D (5 bases each). Trimming removed 5 bases at V and 0 bases at J, with 15 bases between. The CDR3 runs 16 residues. Germline V CDR1 and CDR2: SGHTA, FQGNSA. The CDR3 sequence is CASSPRGDSSTDTQYF. The CDR3 DNA is TGTGCCAGCAGCCCTAGGGGAGACTCTAGCACAGATACGCAGTATTTT.

This sequence joins TRBV20-1 and TRBJ2-3; TRBD2 might be the D (5 bases). Germline-derived CDR1 and CDR2 are DFQATT and SNEGSKA (reference sequence). CDR3 length: 14 residues. V was cut by 6 bases and J by 2 bases, with 15 bases left in between. The CDR3 sequence: CSAVSGGNTDTQYF. Here the CDR3 DNA reads TGCAGTGCCGTAAGCGGAGGAAACACAGATACGCAGTATTTT.

In this sample, this clonotype turned up many times. CDR3: CASSLQGIEQPQHF. The DNA of the CDR3 is TGTGCCAGCAGCCTGCAGGGAATTGAACAGCCCCAGCATTTT. J is TRBJ1-5 and V is TRBV12-3 or TRBV12-4; D may be TRBD1 (5 bases). V shed 6 bases and J shed 7 bases, with 16 bases lying between them. The CDR3 consists of 14 residues.

This chain connects TRBV5-1 to TRBJ2-2; D is ambiguous. V was clipped by 1 base and J by 0 bases, with 7 bases between them. Germline V CDR1 and CDR2: SGHRS, YFSETQ. The CDR3 has 15 amino acids. CDR3 DNA: TGCGCCAGCAGCTTGCCGGAGACGAACACCGGGGAGCTGTTTTTT. This translates into CASSLPETNTGELFF. The full variable domain, in which reference TRBV5-1 and TRBJ2-2 provide the parts outside the CDR3, is KAGVTQTPRYLIKTRGQQVTLSCSPISGHRSVSWYQQTPGQGLQFLFEYFSETQRNKGNFPGRFSGRQFSNSRSEMNVSTLELGDSALYLCASSLPETNTGELFFGEGSRLTVL.

This rearrangement joins TRBV4-3 to TRBJ1-5; 7 bases map to TRBD1. Germline V gives CDR1 LGHNA, CDR2 YSLEER. J lost 1 base, V lost 3 bases, and 0 bases had no gene match. The CDR3 extends over 14 amino acids. The CDR3 loop is CASSQGQSNQPQHF. As DNA, the CDR3 is TGCGCCAGCAGCCAGGGACAGAGCAATCAGCCCCAGCATTTT.

V gene TRBV7-9 combines with J gene TRBJ2-7; D remains ambiguous. V was cut by 6 bases and J by 2 bases, with 20 bases left in between. CDR1 is SEHNR, CDR2 FQNEAQ, per germline (reference sequence). The CDR3 has 16 amino acids. CDR3: CASSSTALVPTYEQYV. DNA for the CDR3: TGTGCCAGCAGTTCCACAGCCCTTGTCCCCACCTACGAGCAGTACGTC.

This chain joins TRBV7-2 and TRBJ2-5, with D possibly matching TRBD2 (6 bases). The CDR3 has 15 residues. The germline V gene encodes CDR1 SGHTA and CDR2 FQGNSA. V gave up 3 bases and J gave up 5 bases, with 16 bases separating them. DNA of the CDR3: TGTGCCAGCAGCTTTCTCGGGAGCGGAGGCGAGACCCAGTACTTC. Its protein is CASSFLGSGGETQYF.

This clonotype was picked up a small number of times. The chain joins TRBV20-1 to TRBJ2-3, with D perhaps given as TRBD1 or TRBD2 (5 bases each). The V end lost 8 bases, the J end lost 8 bases, and 20 bases lay between the germline ends. The CDR3 is 13 amino acids. Per the germline V gene, CDR1 is DFQATT and CDR2 is SNEGSKA (reference sequence). The CDR3 DNA reads TGCAGTCTTTCTATAGCGAGTCAGGGTACGCAGTATTTT. Translation: CSLSIASQGTQYF.